This T cell receptor beta chain emerged from a study of control samples from healthy donors and cancer patients. Trimming at V came to 6 bases and at J to 2 bases, leaving 8 bases not matched to a gene. The length of the CDR3 is 15 residues. Germline lookup yields CDR1 LNHDA and CDR2 SQIVND (reference sequence). Profiling relied on immunoSEQ multiplex PCR, and the TCRdb table lists in-frame clones only, not all of them. The table has some 200,000 clones, 75% to 95% seen once. Input material: blood. This receptor was identified in a woman aged 25 to 39 in good health. The chain uses TRBV19 and TRBJ2-7; 9 nucleotides match TRBD2. The CDR3 sequence is CASRNSGGSAYEQYF. The CDR3 nucleotides read TGTGCCAGTAGGAATAGCGGGGGTTCTGCCTACGAGCAGTACTTC.